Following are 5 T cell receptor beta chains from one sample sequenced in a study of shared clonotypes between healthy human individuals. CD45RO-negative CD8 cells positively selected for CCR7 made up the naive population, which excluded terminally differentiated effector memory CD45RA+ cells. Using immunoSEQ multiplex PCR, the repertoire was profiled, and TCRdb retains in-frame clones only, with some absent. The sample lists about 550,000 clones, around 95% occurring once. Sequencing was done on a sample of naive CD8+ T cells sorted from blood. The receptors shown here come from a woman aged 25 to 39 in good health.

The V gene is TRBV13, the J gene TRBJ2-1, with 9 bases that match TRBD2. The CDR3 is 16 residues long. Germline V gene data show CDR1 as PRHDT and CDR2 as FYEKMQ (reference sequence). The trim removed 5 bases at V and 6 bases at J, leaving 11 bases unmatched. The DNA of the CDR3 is TGTGCCAGCAGCCACGAGGGCGGGAGGGCCATCAATGAGCAGTTCTTC. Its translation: CASSHEGGRAINEQFF. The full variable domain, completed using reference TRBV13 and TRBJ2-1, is AAGVIQSPRHLIKEKRETATLKCYPIPRHDTVYWYQQGPGQDPQFLISFYEKMQSDKGSIPDRFSAQQFSDYHSELNMSSLELGDSALYFCASSHEGGRAINEQFFGPGTRLTVL.

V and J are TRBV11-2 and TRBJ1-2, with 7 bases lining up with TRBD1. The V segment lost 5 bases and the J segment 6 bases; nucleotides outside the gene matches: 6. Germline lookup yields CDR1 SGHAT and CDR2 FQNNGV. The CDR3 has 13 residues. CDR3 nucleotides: TGTGCCAGCAGCCAGACAGGGAGGGATGGCTACACCTTC. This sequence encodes CASSQTGRDGYTF.

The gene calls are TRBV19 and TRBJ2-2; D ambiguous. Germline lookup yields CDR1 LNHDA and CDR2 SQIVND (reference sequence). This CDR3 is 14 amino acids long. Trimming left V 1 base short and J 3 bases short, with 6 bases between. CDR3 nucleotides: TGTGCCAGTAGTATAGTGGAACACACCGGGGAGCTGTTTTTT. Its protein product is CASSIVEHTGELFF.

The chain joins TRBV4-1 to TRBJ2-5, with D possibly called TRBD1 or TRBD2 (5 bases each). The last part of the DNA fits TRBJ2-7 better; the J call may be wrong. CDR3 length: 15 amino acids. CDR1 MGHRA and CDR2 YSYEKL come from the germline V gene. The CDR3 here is CASSQVAEGTYEQYF. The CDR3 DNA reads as TGCGCCAGCAGCCAAGTCGCCGAGGGGACCTACGAGCAGTACTTC.

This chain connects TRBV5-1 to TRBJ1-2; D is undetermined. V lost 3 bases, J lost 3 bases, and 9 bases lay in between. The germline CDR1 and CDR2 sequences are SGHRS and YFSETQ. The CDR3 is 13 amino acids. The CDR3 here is CASSSTLDYGYTF. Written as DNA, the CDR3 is TGCGCCAGCAGCTCGACACTGGACTATGGCTACACCTTC.